The next 10 T cell receptor beta chains were all read from a single sample in a study of shared T cell receptors in the human thymus. Libraries were prepared by immunoSEQ multiplex PCR; TCRdb keeps only in-frame clonotypes and omits some of them. This table holds hundreds of thousands of clones, 78% found once. These data also featured in a second study, about human thymus T cells.

The specimen sequenced was thymocytes. The receptors originated from a boy less than two years old with a congenital heart defect.

V gene TRBV4-2 combines with J gene TRBJ2-1, with D possibly being TRBD2 (5 bases). Trimming shortened V by 3 bases and J by 1 base, and 16 bases separated the two germline ends. In germline, CDR1 is LGHNA, CDR2 YNFKEQ. The CDR3 spans 17 residues. CDR3 in DNA: TGTGCCAGCAGCCACTCCCTAGCCCTAAAGTCCTACAATGAGCAGTTCTTC. Residues: CASSHSLALKSYNEQFF.

This clone was detected once. The chain couples TRBV7-2 to TRBJ2-7, with TRBD1 matching 7 bases. Germline-derived CDR1 and CDR2 are SGHTA and FQGNSA. CDR3 length equals 11 residues. V lost 1 base, J lost 12 bases, and 3 bases stayed unmatched. CDR3 sequence reads: CASSLDTGAYF. CDR3 nucleotide sequence: TGTGCCAGCAGCTTAGACACAGGGGCGTACTTC.

The chain is built from TRBV11-3 and TRBJ2-1; tentatively, D is TRBD1 (5 bases). The CDR3 has 14 residues. Trimming cost V 1 base and J 3 bases, with 7 bases left between them. CDR1 and CDR2 (germline): SGHNT, YENEEA. CDR3 nucleotides: TGTGCCAGCAGCTTAGGGACATGCTACAATGAGCAGTTCTTC. This encodes CASSLGTCYNEQFF.

V is TRBV25-1 and J is TRBJ2-1; 8 bases fit TRBD1. The germline V gene has CDR1 MGHDK and CDR2 SYGVNS. This CDR3 is 16 amino acids long. The V gene end was trimmed by 4 bases and the J gene end by 2 bases; junction bases not matched to a gene: 7. CDR3: CASSVKTGETYNEQFF. The CDR3, as DNA: TGTGCCAGCAGTGTGAAGACAGGGGAGACCTACAATGAGCAGTTCTTC.

V and J are TRBV6-1 and TRBJ1-4, with no clear D. From germline, CDR1 is MNHNS and CDR2 SASEGT. The CDR3 consists of 16 residues. Trimming pared 3 bases from V and 3 bases from J, leaving 14 bases between. CDR3 residues: CASSDKNLSANEKLFF. CDR3 DNA: TGTGCCAGCAGTGACAAGAATCTTTCGGCTAATGAAAAACTGTTTTTT.

This chain joins TRBV15 and TRBJ2-7, with D maybe TRBD2 (6 bases). CDR3 length: 16 amino acids. Germline lookup yields CDR1 LNHNV and CDR2 YYDKDF (reference sequence). Trimming pared 0 bases from V and 2 bases from J, leaving 14 bases between. CDR3: CATSRDGGRPPYEQYF. Here the CDR3 DNA reads TGTGCCACCAGCAGAGATGGTGGGAGGCCCCCCTACGAGCAGTACTTC.

This clone showed up just once. The chain combines TRBV7-8 with TRBJ1-5; D is possibly TRBD1 (6 bases). The germline CDR1 and CDR2 sequences are SGHVS and FQNEAQ. Trimming left V 1 base short and J 2 bases short, with 12 bases between. The length of the CDR3 is 16 residues. The CDR3 reads CASSLESQGRNQPQHF. DNA for the CDR3: TGTGCCAGCAGCTTAGAATCACAGGGTCGCAATCAGCCCCAGCATTTT.

The chain has TRBV18 and TRBJ2-7; TRBD1 might be the D (6 bases). V was trimmed by 4 bases and J by 2 bases, leaving 15 bases between them. The germline gives CDR1 KGHSH, CDR2 LQKENI. The CDR3 extends over 15 amino acids. Written as DNA, the CDR3 is TGTGCCAGCTCACTCCCTCAGGGGACCCCCTACGAGCAGTACTTC. This codes for CASSLPQGTPYEQYF.

The V and J genes are TRBV14 and TRBJ2-1; 11 bases agree with TRBD2. Trimming removed 3 bases from V and 14 bases from J; junction bases left unmatched: 9. CDR1 is SGHDN, CDR2 FVKESK, per germline. The CDR3 is 14 amino acids. In DNA form, the CDR3 reads TGTGCCAGCAGCCATGACGAGGGGACTAGCGGTGAGTTCTTC. It is translated as CASSHDEGTSGEFF.

The rearrangement joins TRBV2 to TRBJ2-1; maybe TRBD2 (6 bases). V lost 4 bases to trimming and J lost 6 bases, with 13 bases between them. Germline V gene data show CDR1 as SNHLY and CDR2 as FYNNEI. CDR3 length: 14 residues. CDR3 coding DNA: TGTGCCAGCAGTGTTCCCACTAGCTCCAATGAGCAGTTCTTC. Translation: CASSVPTSSNEQFF.